The clone carrying this TCR beta chain was counted many times. These data come from a study of blood T cells in healthy people across ages. A J-beta primer mix and a sample-barcoded 5' primer were used in a second PCR of roughly 7 to 12 cycles. MiXCR was run by TCRdb on the 5' RACE reads, yielding one entry per CDR3 protein. The sample records 750,000 to 950,000 distinct CDR3 sequences, 50% to 65% being singletons. The sample taken for sequencing was blood. This TCR derives from an elderly man in good health.

The CDR3 region is CASSSNRNNEQFF. DNA for the CDR3: TGTGCCAGCAGTTCTAACAGGAACAATGAGCAGTTCTTC. The chain couples TRBV6-6 to TRBJ2-1, with D possibly being TRBD1 (5 bases). Germline CDR1 reads MNHNY; CDR2 reads SVGAGI (reference sequence). V dropped 4 bases and J dropped 5 bases, with 9 bases sitting between them. The CDR3 is made up of 13 amino acids.